This is a list of T cell receptor beta chains from one sample in a study of T cells expressing NK-cell markers. For each CDR3 protein, TCRdb gives one entry from its re-call of the 5' RACE reads, without DNA. This sample lists 440,000 or so distinct CDR3 sequences; its ten largest clones have 7.3%. The material sequenced was blood T cells: a sorted CD56 or NKG2C T cell subset, CD4+ or CD8+ T cells, or bulk PBMC T cells (not recorded which). The receptors shown here come from a woman between 18 and 70 years old in good health. CDR3s include the opening cysteine and the closing phenylalanine or tryptophan.

>TRBJ2-1|TRBV29-1
CSVEDWKTGGNEQFF
>TRBJ2-1|TRBV5-1
CASSRTGNDEQFF
>TRBJ2-3|TRBV4-3
CASSLGLAVTDTQYF
>TRBJ2-3|TRBV11-2
CASQESGARTDTQYF
>TRBJ2-6|TRBV20-1
CSGRDGGANVLTF
>TRBJ2-1|TRBV11-2
CASSLAVLAGGAEQFF
>TRBJ2-1|TRBV6-1
CATTGSVEQFF
>TRBJ2-1|TRBV14
CASSQGLASYNEQFF
>TRBJ1-2|TRBV9
CASSVGVEYIYGYTF
>TRBJ2-5|TRBV25-1
CASSAPKETQYF
>TRBJ2-5|TRBV4-3
CASSHYLSGDETQYF
>TRBJ2-7|TRBV20-1
CSASPGLSYEQYF
>TRBJ1-5|TRBV6-5
CASSYLADSNQPQHF
>TRBJ2-3|TRBV4-1
CASSQGLAGTQYF
>TRBJ2-3|TRBV11-2
CASSPLLAVSTDTQYF
>TRBJ1-2|TRBV15
CATSRDWTGYGYTF
>TRBJ2-2|TRBV20-1
CSARGDLWGGELFF
>TRBJ1-4|TRBV20-1
CSARSYRDIDEKLFF
>TRBJ1-2|TRBV9
CASSVGQFYGYTF
>TRBJ2-7|TRBV5-1
CASSTGRSYEQYF
>TRBJ2-7|TRBV4-2
CASSQGGHEQYF
>TRBJ2-5|TRBV7-2
CASSLARPDETQYF
>TRBJ2-7|TRBV12-3/TRBV12-4
CASSPRVLRSSYEQYF
>TRBJ2-1|TRBV3-1
CASSVRGLATYNEQFF
>TRBJ2-3|TRBV12-3/TRBV12-4
CASSFGSLSTDTQYF
>TRBJ1-4|TRBV7-2
CASSLDWTDKLFF
>TRBJ2-1|TRBV4-1
CASSQVWTSGGNEQFF
>TRBJ2-1|TRBV5-1
CASSWTSGGLSYNEQFF
>TRBJ2-7|TRBV20-1
CSAKGGASYEQYF
>TRBJ2-7|TRBV28
CASSLLRDRSYEQYF
>TRBJ2-1|TRBV20-1
CSASFGGVTNEQFF
>TRBJ1-1|TRBV29-1
CSVTRGPRPEAFF
>TRBJ2-5|TRBV7-9
CASSLSPNQETQYF
>TRBJ2-3|TRBV20-1
CSARALEDSTDTQYF
>TRBJ2-2|TRBV19
CASRPSGGLGELFF
>TRBJ2-4|TRBV12-3/TRBV12-4
CASRTSGAKNIQYF
>TRBJ2-7|TRBV27
CASSGRNEQYF
>TRBJ2-2|TRBV5-1
CASSLVTGTGELFF
>TRBJ2-1|TRBV12-3/TRBV12-4
CASISTPTSGSSNEQFF
>TRBJ2-1|TRBV12-3/TRBV12-4
CASSSGLIPNEQFF
>TRBJ2-3|TRBV4-1
CASSQPLGYPYF
>TRBJ1-6|TRBV6-1
CASSPRSVNSPLHF
>TRBJ2-7|TRBV18
CASSRSGTSGVNNDEQYF
>TRBJ2-7|TRBV24-1
CATSDRGTGGREQYF